This T cell receptor beta chain was documented in a study of shared clonotypes between healthy human individuals. Every contributor of samples was a Caucasian grown-up residing in Nashville, Tennessee. Memory CD4+ cells were the fraction left after CD45RA+ naive selection. Comment on this clone: Antigen specificity is unknown. The same CDR3 is also encoded by other DNA sequences in this sample.

Clones were read by immunoSEQ multiplex PCR, and TCRdb kept only the in-frame ones, dropping some. The sample has approximately 2,000,000 clones, about 90% seen once; the top ten hold roughly 0.34%. Findings and limits, study-wide: Donor scarcity curtailed the genetic and exposure-history diversity represented herein. Estimated richness was generally greater in naive than memory subsets.

The receptor's source is a man between 18 and 35 years old in good health. Some clones in this sample may be carry-over from other donors' samples. Sequences were obtained from naive CD4+ T cells from PBMCs. Indicated subset: CD45RA+ positively selected.

This CDR3 is CASSGGGSYNEQFF. Here the CDR3 DNA reads TGTGCCAGCAGTGGGGGGGGGAGTTACAATGAGCAGTTCTTC. J is TRBJ2-1 and V is TRBV28; 7 nucleotides align to TRBD2. V dropped 5 bases and J dropped 4; count of bases not matched to a gene: 5. This CDR3 contains 14 residues. CDR1 is MDHEN and CDR2 is SYDVKM in the germline V gene. The full variable domain, in which reference TRBV28 and TRBJ2-1 provide the parts outside the CDR3, is DVKVTQSSRYLVKRTGEKVFLECVQDMDHENMFWYRQDPGLGLRLIYFSYDVKMKEKGDIPEGYSVSREKKERFSLILESASTNQTSMYLCASSGGGSYNEQFFGPGTRLTVL.